This TCR beta chain emerged from a study of a mutant IDH1 vaccine in newly diagnosed glioma. About the study: Previous care, which was radiotherapy, temozolomide, or both, most often involved both.

The V end lost 1 base, the J end lost 8 bases, and 6 bases lay between the germline ends. Germline V gene sequence: CDR1 MNHNS, CDR2 SASEGT. The CDR3 is 13 residues long. The data were produced by immunoSEQ multiplex PCR, yet TCRdb's version contains in-frame clones alone and is incomplete. This table holds tens of thousands of clones, more than 85% found once. This clone appeared a single time. Its antigen is as yet unknown. Time point here: week 35, safety follow-up. A 20-mer mutant IDH1 peptide at 300 ug was injected subcutaneously with topical imiquimod. This TCR was sampled from a man aged 25-45 years with glioma. The chain employs TRBV6-1 and TRBJ1-6; perhaps TRBD1 as D (6 bases). The sequencing here drew on PBMCs, taken from a glioma patient whose treatment included an IDH1 peptide vaccine. CDR3 bases: TGTGCCAGCAGTGAAGACAGGGATTCACCCCTCCACTTT. It specifies CASSEDRDSPLHF.